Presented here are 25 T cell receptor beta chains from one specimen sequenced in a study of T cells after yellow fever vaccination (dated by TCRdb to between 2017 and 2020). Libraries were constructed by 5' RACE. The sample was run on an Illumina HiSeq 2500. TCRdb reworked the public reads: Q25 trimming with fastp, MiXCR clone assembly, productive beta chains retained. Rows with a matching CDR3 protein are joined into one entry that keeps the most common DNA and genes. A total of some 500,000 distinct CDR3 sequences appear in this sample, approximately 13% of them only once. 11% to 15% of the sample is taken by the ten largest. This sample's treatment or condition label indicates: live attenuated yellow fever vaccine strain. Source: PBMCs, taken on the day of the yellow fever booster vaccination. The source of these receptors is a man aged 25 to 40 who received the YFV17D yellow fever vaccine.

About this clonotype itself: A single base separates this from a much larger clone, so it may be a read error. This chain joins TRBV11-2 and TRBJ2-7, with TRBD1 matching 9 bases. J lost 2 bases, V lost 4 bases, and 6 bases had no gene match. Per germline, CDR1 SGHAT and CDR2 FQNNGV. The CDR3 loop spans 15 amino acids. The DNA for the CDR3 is TGTGCCAGCAGCTGGCCGGGACAGGGCCCCTACGAGCAGTACTTC. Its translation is CASSWPGQGPYEQYF.

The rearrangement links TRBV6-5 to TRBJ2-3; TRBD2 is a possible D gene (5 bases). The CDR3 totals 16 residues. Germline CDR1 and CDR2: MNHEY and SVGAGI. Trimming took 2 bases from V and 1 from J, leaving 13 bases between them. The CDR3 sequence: CASSYDPDSRTDTQYF. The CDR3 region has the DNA TGTGCCAGCAGTTACGACCCGGACTCACGCACAGATACGCAGTATTTT.

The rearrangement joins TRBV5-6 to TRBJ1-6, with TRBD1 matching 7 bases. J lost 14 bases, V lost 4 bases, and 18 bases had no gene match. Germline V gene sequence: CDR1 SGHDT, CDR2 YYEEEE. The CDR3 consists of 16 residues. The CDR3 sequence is CASSQRQGAGLLTLHF. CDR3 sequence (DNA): TGTGCCAGCAGCCAAAGACAGGGTGCGGGTCTTTTAACCCTCCACTTT.

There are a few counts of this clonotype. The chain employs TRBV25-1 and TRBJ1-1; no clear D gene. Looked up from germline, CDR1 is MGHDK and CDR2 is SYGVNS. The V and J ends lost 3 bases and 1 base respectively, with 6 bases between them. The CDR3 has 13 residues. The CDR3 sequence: CASSELGNTEAFF. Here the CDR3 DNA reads TGTGCCAGCAGTGAGCTGGGGAACACTGAAGCTTTCTTT. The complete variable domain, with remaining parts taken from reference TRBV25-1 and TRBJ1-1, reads EADIYQTPRYLVIGTGKKITLECSQTMGHDKMYWYQQDPGMELHLIHYSYGVNSTEKGDLSSESTVSRIRTEHFPLTLESARPSHTSQYLCASSELGNTEAFFGQGTRLTVV.

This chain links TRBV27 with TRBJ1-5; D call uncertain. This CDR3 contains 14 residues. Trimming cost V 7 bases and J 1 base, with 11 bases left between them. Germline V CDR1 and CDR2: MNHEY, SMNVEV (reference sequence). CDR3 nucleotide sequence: TGTGCCAGCAAAACCACTGGGAGCAATCAGCCCCAGCATTTT. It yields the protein CASKTTGSNQPQHF.

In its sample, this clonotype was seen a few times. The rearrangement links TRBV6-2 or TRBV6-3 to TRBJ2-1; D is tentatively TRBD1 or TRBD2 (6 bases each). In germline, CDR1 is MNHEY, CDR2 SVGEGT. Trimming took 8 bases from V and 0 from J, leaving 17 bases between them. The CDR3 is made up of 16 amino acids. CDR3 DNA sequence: TGTGCCAGCGGACAGAGGGGGGTCAGCTCCTACAATGAGCAGTTCTTC. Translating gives CASGQRGVSSYNEQFF.

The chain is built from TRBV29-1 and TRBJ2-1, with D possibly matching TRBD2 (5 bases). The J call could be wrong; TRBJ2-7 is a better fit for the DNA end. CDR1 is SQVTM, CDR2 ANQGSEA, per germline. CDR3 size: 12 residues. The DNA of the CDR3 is TGCAGCTTTAATGGACTGAACAATGAGCAGTACTTC. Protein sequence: CSFNGLNNEQYF.

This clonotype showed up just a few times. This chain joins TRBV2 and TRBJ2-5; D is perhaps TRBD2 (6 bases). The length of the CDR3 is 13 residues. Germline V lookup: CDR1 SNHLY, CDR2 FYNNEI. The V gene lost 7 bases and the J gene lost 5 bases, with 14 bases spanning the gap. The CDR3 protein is CASIGEVRETQYF. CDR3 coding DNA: TGTGCCAGCATCGGGGAGGTCAGGGAGACCCAGTACTTC. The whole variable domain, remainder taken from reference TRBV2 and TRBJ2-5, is EPEVTQTPSHQVTQMGQEVILRCVPISNHLYFYWYRQILGQKVEFLVSFYNNEISEKSEIFDDQFSVERPDGSNFTLKIRSTKLEDSAMYFCASIGEVRETQYFGPGTRLLVL.

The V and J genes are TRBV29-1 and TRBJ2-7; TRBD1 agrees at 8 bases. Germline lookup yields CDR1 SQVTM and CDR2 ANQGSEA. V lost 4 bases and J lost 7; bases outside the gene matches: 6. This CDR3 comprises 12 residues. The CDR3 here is CSVGQGAWEQYF. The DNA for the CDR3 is TGCAGCGTTGGGCAGGGGGCTTGGGAGCAGTACTTC.

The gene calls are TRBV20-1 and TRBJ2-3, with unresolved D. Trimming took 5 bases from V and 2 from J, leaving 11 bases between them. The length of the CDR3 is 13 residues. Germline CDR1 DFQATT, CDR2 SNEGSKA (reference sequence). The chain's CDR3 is CSAQTATTDTQYF. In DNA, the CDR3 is TGCAGTGCTCAAACGGCCACCACAGATACGCAGTATTTT.

The chain's CDR3 is CASSPGTSVDREQFF. In DNA form, the CDR3 reads TGTGCCAGCAGCCCCGGGACTAGCGTGGATCGTGAGCAGTTCTTC. The chain uses TRBV27 and TRBJ2-1; 10 positions match TRBD2. The CDR3 is 15 amino acids. Trimming took 6 bases from V and 9 from J; bases not matched to a gene: 11. Germline V gives CDR1 MNHEY, CDR2 SMNVEV (reference sequence).

The CDR3 loop reads CASSPGQGRLYEQYF. The CDR3, as DNA: TGTGCCAGCAGCCCAGGACAGGGAAGGCTTTACGAGCAGTACTTC. The chain has TRBV11-2 and TRBJ2-7; 8 nucleotides match TRBD1. The CDR3 is 15 amino acids. Germline CDR1 and CDR2: SGHAT and FQNNGV. With 5 bases clipped from V and 4 bases from J, the junction kept 10 bases outside the gene matches.

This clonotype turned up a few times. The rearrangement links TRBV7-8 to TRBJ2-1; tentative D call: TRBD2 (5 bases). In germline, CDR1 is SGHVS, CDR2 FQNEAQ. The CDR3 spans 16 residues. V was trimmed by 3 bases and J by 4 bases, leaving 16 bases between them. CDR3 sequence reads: CASSFGRSGPYNEQFF. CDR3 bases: TGTGCCAGCAGCTTTGGACGCAGCGGACCGTACAATGAGCAGTTCTTC.

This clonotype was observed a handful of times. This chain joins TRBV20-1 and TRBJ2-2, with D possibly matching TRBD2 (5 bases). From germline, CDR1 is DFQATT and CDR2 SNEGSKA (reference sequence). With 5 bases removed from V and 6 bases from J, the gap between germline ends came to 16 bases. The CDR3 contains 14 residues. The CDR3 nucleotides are TGCAGTGCTTACGCCGGGAAAGAAGCCGGGGAGCTGTTTTTT. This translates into CSAYAGKEAGELFF.

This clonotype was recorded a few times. The CDR3 protein is CASTLTRGEQFF. The CDR3 region has the DNA TGTGCCAGCACCCTGACTAGGGGTGAGCAGTTCTTC. This chain uses TRBV5-6 with TRBJ2-1, with D perhaps matching TRBD2 (6 bases). V was trimmed by 6 bases and J by 9 bases, leaving 13 bases between them. This CDR3 is 12 amino acids long. Germline-derived CDR1 and CDR2 are SGHDT and YYEEEE.

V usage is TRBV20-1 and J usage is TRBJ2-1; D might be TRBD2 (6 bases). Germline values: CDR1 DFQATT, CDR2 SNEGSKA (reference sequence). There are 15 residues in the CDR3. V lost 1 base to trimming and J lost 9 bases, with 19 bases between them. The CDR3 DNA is TGCAGTGCTAGAGGGCGGGACTTGGGGCCTGCTGAGCAGTTCTTC. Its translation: CSARGRDLGPAEQFF.

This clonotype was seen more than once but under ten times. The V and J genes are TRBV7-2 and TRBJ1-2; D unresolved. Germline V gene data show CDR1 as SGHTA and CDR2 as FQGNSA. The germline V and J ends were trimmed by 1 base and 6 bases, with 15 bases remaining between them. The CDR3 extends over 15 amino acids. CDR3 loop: CASSLGPASGDGYTF. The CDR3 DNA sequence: TGTGCCAGCAGCTTAGGACCAGCCAGCGGGGATGGCTACACCTTC. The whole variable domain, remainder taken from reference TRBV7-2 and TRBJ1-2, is GAGVSQSPSNKVTEKGKDVELRCDPISGHTALYWYRQSLGQGLEFLIYFQGNSAPDKSGLPSDRFSAERTGGSVSTLTIQRTQQEDSAVYLCASSLGPASGDGYTFGSGTRLTVV.

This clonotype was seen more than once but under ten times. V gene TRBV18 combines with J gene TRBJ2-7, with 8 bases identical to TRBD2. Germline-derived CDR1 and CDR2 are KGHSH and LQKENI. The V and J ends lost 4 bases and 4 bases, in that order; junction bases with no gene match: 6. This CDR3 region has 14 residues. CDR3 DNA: TGTGCCAGCTCACTAGCGGGACTTGTTTACGAGCAGTACTTC. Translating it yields CASSLAGLVYEQYF. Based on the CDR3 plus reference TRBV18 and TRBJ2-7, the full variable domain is NAGVMQNPRHLVRRRGQEARLRCSPMKGHSHVYWYRQLPEEGLKFMVYLQKENIIDESGMPKERFSAEFPKEGPSILRIQQVVRGDSAAYFCASSLAGLVYEQYFGPGTRLTVT.

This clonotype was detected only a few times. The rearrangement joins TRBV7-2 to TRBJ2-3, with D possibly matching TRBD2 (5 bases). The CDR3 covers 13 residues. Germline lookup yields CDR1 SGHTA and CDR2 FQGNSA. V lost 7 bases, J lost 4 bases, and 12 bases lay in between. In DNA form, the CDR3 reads TGTGCCAGCACCCAGAGGGAAGCAGATACGCAGTATTTT. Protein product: CASTQREADTQYF.

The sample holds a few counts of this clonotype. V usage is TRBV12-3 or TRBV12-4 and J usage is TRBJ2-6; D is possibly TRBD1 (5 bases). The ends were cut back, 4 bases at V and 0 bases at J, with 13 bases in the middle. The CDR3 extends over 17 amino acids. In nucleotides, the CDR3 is TGTGCCAGCAGTTGGCAGGGTCAACGCTCTGGGGCCAACGTCCTGACTTTC. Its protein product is CASSWQGQRSGANVLTF.

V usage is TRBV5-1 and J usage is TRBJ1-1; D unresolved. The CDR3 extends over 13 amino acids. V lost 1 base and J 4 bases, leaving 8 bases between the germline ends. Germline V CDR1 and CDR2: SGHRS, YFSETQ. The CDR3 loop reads CASSLSRATEAFF. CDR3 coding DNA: TGCGCCAGCAGCTTGTCTCGGGCCACTGAAGCTTTCTTT.

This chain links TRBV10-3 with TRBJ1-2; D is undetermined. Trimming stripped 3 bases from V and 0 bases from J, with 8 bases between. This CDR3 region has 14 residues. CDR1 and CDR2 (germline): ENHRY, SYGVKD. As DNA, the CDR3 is TGTGCCATCAGTGACAGTTTCGCTAACTATGGCTACACCTTC. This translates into CAISDSFANYGYTF.

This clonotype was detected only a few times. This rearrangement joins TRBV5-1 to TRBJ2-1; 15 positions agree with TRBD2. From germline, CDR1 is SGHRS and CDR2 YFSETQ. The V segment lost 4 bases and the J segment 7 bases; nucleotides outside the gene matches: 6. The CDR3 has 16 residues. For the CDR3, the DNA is TGCGCCAGCAGCCAAGGGACTAGCGGGAGGAGTAATGAGCAGTTCTTC. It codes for CASSQGTSGRSNEQFF.

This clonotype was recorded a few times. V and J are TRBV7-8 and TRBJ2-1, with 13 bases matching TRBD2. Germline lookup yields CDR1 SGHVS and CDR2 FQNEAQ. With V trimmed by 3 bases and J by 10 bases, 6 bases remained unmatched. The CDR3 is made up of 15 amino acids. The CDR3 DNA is TGTGCCAGCAGCTTGGCCGGGACTAGCGGGATGGAGCAGTTCTTC. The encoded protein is CASSLAGTSGMEQFF.

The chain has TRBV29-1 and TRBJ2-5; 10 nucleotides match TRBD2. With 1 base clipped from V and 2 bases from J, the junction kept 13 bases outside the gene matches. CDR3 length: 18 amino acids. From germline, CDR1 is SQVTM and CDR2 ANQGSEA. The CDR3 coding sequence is TGCAGCGTTGAAGCCCTAGGGGTAGCGGGAGGACCTCAAGAGACCCAGTACTTC. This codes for CSVEALGVAGGPQETQYF. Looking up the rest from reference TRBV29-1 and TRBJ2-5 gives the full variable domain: SAVISQKPSRDICQRGTSLTIQCQVDSQVTMMFWYRQQPGQSLTLIATANQGSEATYESGFVIDKFPISRPNLTFSTLTVSNMSPEDSSIYLCSVEALGVAGGPQETQYFGPGTRLLVL.